This T cell receptor (beta chain) was captured in a study of shared clonotypes between healthy human individuals (dated by TCRdb to 2020 to 2021). A note on the overall study: The cohort included three men and a couple of women between 18 and 49 years of age. Per donor, three plates each were used for CD4 naive and CD4 memory, two for CD8 naive, and one for CD8 memory. To estimate repertoire size and how much clonotypes are shared between individuals, the study performed deep sequencing of blood TCR repertoires from roughly five healthy adults. Different laboratories and diverse techniques were used to prepare libraries and sequence TCR repertoires, to increase sequencing depth and limit assay-specific biases. Between about 0.8 and 9 billion PBMCs per donor were obtained by leukapheresis. What the research found in general, with its limitations: Based on pairwise subsampling, the degree of clonotype sharing among donors was expected to be affected by sequencing depth. Sampling was restricted to blood, and TCR repertoires in tissue are likely to differ from TCR repertoires in blood. Compared with non-shared clonotypes, clonotypes shared by all four sorted-subset donors had higher generation probabilities. Across a handful of donors, around 5% of naive CD4, around 3.3% of naive CD8, about 2% of memory CD4, and under 0.45% of memory CD8 clonotypes were shared. Because the study included a small number of donors, the genetic and exposure-history diversity represented was limited. Even with the large sequencing depth, rarefaction of the sorted-subset datasets indicated that sequencing was incomplete. Naive subsets generally had larger estimated clonotype richness than memory subsets.

About this clone itself: It lacks a known antigen. No base quality information exists; no much larger clone differs at one position. The sample has other DNA sequences that encode this CDR3 too.

Healthy HIV-negative adults with no recently reported acute infections or vaccinations were included as donors. Every donor was a Caucasian adult residing in Nashville, Tennessee, USA. CD4+ T cells were enriched by magnetic negative selection; naive cells were then positively selected on CD45RA, and the negative fraction formed the memory subset. After blood collection by leukapheresis, PBMCs were isolated using Ficoll-Histopaque density gradient centrifugation and then cryopreserved in the vapor phase of liquid nitrogen. Purity and quantity of every magnetically sorted T cell population were checked by analytical flow cytometry. Each sorted fraction had its genomic DNA isolated and then quantified by UV absorbance on a Nanodrop 2000c. Using the deep immunoSEQ assay, TCR CDR3 regions were amplified from genomic DNA by multiplex PCR. Genomic DNA extracted from each cell subset was distributed evenly over all wells of several immunoSEQ 96-well plates, and each plate served as one replicate. For sorted subsets, around 0.2 ug of genomic DNA, equivalent to tens of thousands of T cell genomes, went into each replicate PCR. Purified libraries were measured with a Qubit 3.0 fluorometer, size-checked on a Bioanalyzer 2100, and measured again with the KAPA Library Quantification kit. Every immunoSEQ 96-well plate was sequenced on a dedicated single-read 150-cycle Illumina NextSeq 550 flow cell. The study's own analysis went as follows. The immunoSEQ output contained only junctional sequences without quality scores, so filtering could not match that applied to full-length reads. To assign V/J genes and CDR3, sequences were annotated using PyIR, a Python wrapper for IgBLAST v1.9, with IMGT germline references. Reads were filtered out if the reads had weak V/J assignments (E-value above 1e-6), no CDR3, stop codons, out-of-frame junctions, or ambiguous translated residues. V3J clonotypes were defined as sequences sharing an identical inferred V gene, J gene, and CDR3 amino acid sequence. The percentage overlap between two repertoires was calculated by dividing the number of shared unique clonotypes by the size of the smaller repertoire. Repertoire richness was assessed with RTK rarefaction, the Chao1 estimator, and Recon v2.1 estimates of unobserved clonotypes. Generation probabilities for all TCRbeta clonotypes obtained by the gDNA method from a handful of donors were computed using OLGA. Here the immuneACCESS table is served through TCRdb, limited to in-frame sequences with V and J called. Missing clones are a known gap in these copies; in checked studies unresolved V genes cover under half, and the rest lacks a known reason. D and trimming were read from the DNA, whereas the V and J calls and clone size are those reported in that table. Present in this sample are approximately 980,000 clones, less than 85% of which were seen just once. About 1.5% of the sample rests with the top ten.

Including the terminal cysteine and phenylalanine, the CDR3 comprises 13 residues. Solely the CDR3 DNA is kept, with 39 bases framed from the first base. CDR1 MNHEY and CDR2 SVGAGI are derived from the germline V gene. V lost 6 bases and J lost 5 bases; the stretch between them is 13 bases long. The source of this sequence is a man younger than 30 in good health. Material: memory CD4+ T cells sorted from blood. The cell subset or site label corresponds to: CD45RA-negative fraction. The chain uses TRBV6-5 and TRBJ1-2, with a tentative D gene TRBD1 over 5 matching bases. Here the CDR3 is given as CASSRGQGYGYTF. The nucleotide sequence is given as TGTGCCAGCAGCCGAGGACAAGGGTATGGCTACACCTTC.